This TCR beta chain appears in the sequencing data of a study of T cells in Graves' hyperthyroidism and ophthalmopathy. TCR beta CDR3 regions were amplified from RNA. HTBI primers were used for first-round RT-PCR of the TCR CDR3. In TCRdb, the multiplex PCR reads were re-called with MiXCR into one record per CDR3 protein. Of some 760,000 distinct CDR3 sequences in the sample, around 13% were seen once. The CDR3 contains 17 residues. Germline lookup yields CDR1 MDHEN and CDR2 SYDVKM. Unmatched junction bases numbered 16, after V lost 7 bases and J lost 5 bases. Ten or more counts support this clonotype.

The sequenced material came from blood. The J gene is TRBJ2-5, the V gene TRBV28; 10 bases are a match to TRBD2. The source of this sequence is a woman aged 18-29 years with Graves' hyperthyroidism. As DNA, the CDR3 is TGTGCCAGCACCACACACTCCGGGACTAGCGACAGGGAGACCCAGTACTTC. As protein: CASTTHSGTSDRETQYF.